One sample yielded the 16 T cell receptor beta chains listed below, sequenced in a study of blood T cells in healthy people across ages. For the second PCR, which ran for 7 to 11 cycles, a sample-barcoded 5' primer and a J-beta primer mix were used. Each CDR3 protein is one row after TCRdb ran MiXCR on the 5' RACE reads. The sample contains hundreds of thousands of distinct CDR3 sequences, approximately 30% of which appear only once. Sequencing was done on a sample of blood. The origin of the receptors is a woman aged 80 or over in good health.

The sample holds a few counts of this clonotype. J is TRBJ1-6 and V is TRBV12-3 or TRBV12-4; D might be TRBD1 (6 bases). V was clipped by 7 bases and J by 6 bases, with 16 bases between them. This CDR3 contains 15 residues. CDR3 protein: CASTMGTRGNSPLHF. CDR3 coding DNA: TGTGCCAGCACCATGGGGACAAGGGGTAATTCACCCCTCCACTTT.

Concerning this clonotype itself: This may stem from a read error, because a much larger clone lies one nucleotide away. The V and J genes are TRBV20-1 and TRBJ2-1; 8 bases map to TRBD2. Judging by the DNA end, TRBJ2-7 fits better; the J call may be wrong. CDR1 and CDR2 from the germline V gene are DFQATT and SNEGSKA (reference sequence). The CDR3 sequence is 15 residues long. CDR3 nucleotide sequence: TGCAGTGCTCATTTAGCGGGGAGCTCCTACAATGAGCAGTACTTC. Translation: CSAHLAGSSYNEQYF.

This sequence joins TRBV29-1 and TRBJ2-4, with TRBD2 identical over 11 bases. The assigned J gene may be wrong: the sequence end matches TRBJ2-7 better. CDR1 and CDR2 (germline): SQVTM, ANQGSEA. This CDR3 is built from 13 residues. The CDR3 is CSVVTSGNYEQYF. The CDR3 coding sequence is TGCAGCGTCGTGACTAGCGGGAACTACGAGCAGTACTTC.

This chain links TRBV5-4 with TRBJ2-3, with 9 bases that match TRBD1. Germline V gene sequence: CDR1 SGHNT, CDR2 YYREEE (reference sequence). V lost 4 bases, J lost 2 bases, and 11 bases stayed unmatched. The CDR3 is made up of 17 amino acids. CDR3 region: CASSPPGQGDFTDTQYF. The CDR3 DNA follows: TGTGCCAGCAGCCCTCCGGGACAGGGAGATTTCACAGATACGCAGTATTTT.

The chain employs TRBV4-1 and TRBJ1-4; 7 bases match TRBD1. CDR1 MGHRA and CDR2 YSYEKL come from the germline V gene. V shed 4 bases and J 2 bases; nucleotides not matched to a gene: 7. The CDR3 spans 16 residues. CDR3 DNA: TGCGCCAGCAGCCGAACTTTACAGGGGACTAATGAAAAACTGTTTTTT. Amino acids: CASSRTLQGTNEKLFF.

To note about this clonotype: At one end the junction does not follow the germline gene, possibly because of a read error. The chain is built from TRBV6-6 and TRBJ2-1, with 7 bases lining up with TRBD2. CDR3 size: 15 residues. Germline loops: CDR1 MNHNY, CDR2 SVGAGI (reference sequence). The CDR3 sequence: CASSSEEAGRLKGIF. The CDR3 DNA follows: TGTGCCAGCAGTTCGGAGGAAGCGGGGAGACTGAAAGGGATCTTC.

In regard to this clonotype: A junction boundary mismatches the germline segment, possibly from a read error. The chain recombines TRBV9 with TRBJ2-3; D unresolved. The CDR3 spans 15 residues. CDR1 is SGDLS and CDR2 is YYNGEE in the germline V gene. Here the CDR3 DNA reads TGTGCCAGCGGCGTACAGCCGGGTAGCACAGATACGCAGTATTTT. It yields the protein CASGVQPGSTDTQYF.

J is TRBJ1-6 and V is TRBV28, with 9 bases fitting TRBD1. Germline-derived CDR1 and CDR2 are MDHEN and SYDVKM. V shed 10 bases, J shed 9 bases, and the junction held 4 bases outside the gene matches. There are 12 residues in the CDR3. The DNA for the CDR3 is TGTGCCATAGGGACAGGGCCTTCACCCCTCCACTTT. Protein: CAIGTGPSPLHF. Complete variable domain (other parts from reference TRBV28 and TRBJ1-6): DVKVTQSSRYLVKRTGEKVFLECVQDMDHENMFWYRQDPGLGLRLIYFSYDVKMKEKGDIPEGYSVSREKKERFSLILESASTNQTSMYLCAIGTGPSPLHFGNGTRLTVT.

Many counts were recorded for this clonotype. The chain combines TRBV7-3 with TRBJ2-7; perhaps TRBD1 as D (6 bases). V lost 5 bases to trimming and J lost 6 bases, with 14 bases between them. The CDR3 sequence is 13 residues long. In germline, CDR1 is SGHTA, CDR2 FQGTGA. CDR3 in DNA: TGTGCCAGCAGCCCGACAGGCCGGGGCGAGCAGTACTTC. As protein: CASSPTGRGEQYF. The full variable domain, its missing parts supplied by reference TRBV7-3 and TRBJ2-7, is GAGVSQTPSNKVTEKGKYVELRCDPISGHTALYWYRQSLGQGPEFLIYFQGTGAADDSGLPNDRFFAVRPEGSVSTLKIQRTERGDSAVYLCASSPTGRGEQYFGPGTRLTVT.

J is TRBJ2-7 and V is TRBV20-1; tentative D call: TRBD2 (5 bases). In germline, CDR1 is DFQATT, CDR2 SNEGSKA (reference sequence). With 2 bases removed from V and 0 bases from J, the gap between germline ends came to 11 bases. The CDR3 is 14 residues long. For the CDR3, the DNA is TGCAGTGCTAGAAGCGGCACGAGCTCCTACGAGCAGTACTTC. Its protein product is CSARSGTSSYEQYF.

This clonotype has a handful of counts. This chain joins TRBV12-5 and TRBJ2-3, with D possibly being TRBD1 (6 bases). This CDR3 contains 13 residues. The V end lost 6 bases, the J end lost 4 bases, and 11 bases lay between the germline ends. CDR1 and CDR2 from the germline V gene are LGHNT and FRNRAP. The DNA of the CDR3 is TGTGCTAGTGGAAAGGACAGCCCAGATACGCAGTATTTT. It is translated as CASGKDSPDTQYF.

The sample holds a few counts of this clonotype. The rearrangement uses TRBV21-1 and TRBJ1-1; the table's TRBD1 call for D was not verified on the DNA. TRBV21-1 is a known pseudogene. The CDR3 has 14 residues. The CDR3 region has the DNA TGTGCCAGCATCCAGATGGGGCAGGGGGCGGGTGCTTTCTTT. This encodes CASIQMGQGAGAFF.

This clonotype has ten or more counts. This may stem from a read error, because a much larger clone lies one nucleotide away. For the CDR3, the DNA is TGTGCCAGCAGTTTAGGGACGTCCTACAATGAGCAGTACTTC. Translation gives CASSLGTSYNEQYF. The V gene is TRBV12-3 or TRBV12-4, the J gene TRBJ2-1, with D uncertain. Judging by the DNA end, TRBJ2-7 fits better; the J call may be wrong. The CDR3 is made up of 14 amino acids.

The sample holds a few counts of this clonotype. This clone may be a read error of a much larger clone one base away. The chain joins TRBV12-3 or TRBV12-4 to TRBJ2-5; D possibly corresponds to TRBD1 (6 bases). V lost 1 base and J lost 11, with 20 bases in between. CDR3 length: 15 amino acids. The CDR3 coding sequence is TGTGCCAGCAGTTTAGTGGGGGCTAATGGCAATGAGCAGTACTTC. Translating gives CASSLVGANGNEQYF.

This clonotype was seen at least ten times. The genes are TRBV25-1 and TRBJ2-1, with 8 bases matching TRBD2. V was clipped by 1 base and J by 12 bases; unmatched bases: 17. The CDR3 is 17 residues long. From germline, CDR1 is MGHDK and CDR2 SYGVNS. DNA of the CDR3: TGTGCCAGCAGTGAATTGACCAGCGGGGGCCGGCCATCCGGGCAGTTCTTC. Its translation: CASSELTSGGRPSGQFF.

This clonotype was seen a few times. The chain is built from TRBV5-4 and TRBJ2-2; tentatively, D is TRBD1 (8 bases). V was cut by 4 bases and J by 4 bases, with 14 bases left in between. In germline, CDR1 is SGHNT, CDR2 YYREEE (reference sequence). The CDR3 covers 15 residues. In DNA, the CDR3 is TGTGCCAGCAGCGGGAACAGGGGGGGCACCGGGGAGCTGTTTTTT. Translation gives CASSGNRGGTGELFF. Drawing the rest from reference TRBV5-4 and TRBJ2-2, the complete variable domain is ETGVTQSPTHLIKTRGQQVTLRCSSQSGHNTVSWYQQALGQGPQFIFQYYREEENGRGNFPPRFSGLQFPNYSSELNVNALELDDSALYLCASSGNRGGTGELFFGEGSRLTVL.